Here is one T cell receptor (beta chain) with its context. This sample was taken from a study of blood T cell repertoires in COVID-19. V lost 6 bases, J lost 0 bases, and 19 bases stayed unmatched. Germline-derived CDR1 and CDR2 are SNHLY and FYNNEI. The CDR3 length is 19 residues. Clones were read by immunoSEQ multiplex PCR, and TCRdb kept only the in-frame ones, dropping some. The repertoire has about 220,000 clones, about 84% of them found once; the top ten carry 9.5% to 15%. The rearrangement joins TRBV2 to TRBJ2-7; TRBD2 matches at 8 bases. Material: peripheral blood. This sequence was found in a human donor in a cohort sampled during active COVID-19. DNA for the CDR3: TGTGCCAGCAGAGAAAGTAGGACGGTTAGCGGGACGTCCTCCTACGAGCAGTACTTC. Translating it yields CASRESRTVSGTSSYEQYF.